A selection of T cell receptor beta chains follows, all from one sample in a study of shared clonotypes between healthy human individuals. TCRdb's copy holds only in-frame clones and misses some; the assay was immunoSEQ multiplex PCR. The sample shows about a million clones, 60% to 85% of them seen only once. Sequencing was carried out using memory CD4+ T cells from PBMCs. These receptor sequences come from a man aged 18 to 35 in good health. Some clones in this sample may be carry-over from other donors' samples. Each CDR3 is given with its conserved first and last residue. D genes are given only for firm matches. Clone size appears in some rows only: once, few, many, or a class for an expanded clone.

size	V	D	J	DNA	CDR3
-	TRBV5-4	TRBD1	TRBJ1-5	TGTGCCAGCAGCACAGGGGGGGGCATCAATCAGCCCCAGCATTTT	CASSTGGGINQPQHF
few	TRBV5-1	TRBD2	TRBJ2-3	TGCGCCAGCAGCCCCCGCTATGTGCGGGAGCGGAGCACAGATACGCAGTATTTT	CASSPRYVRERSTDTQYF
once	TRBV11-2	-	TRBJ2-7	TGTGCCAGCAGCTTACGGATAGAGAGATTATACGAGCAGTACTTC	CASSLRIERLYEQYF
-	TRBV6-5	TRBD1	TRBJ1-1	TGTGCCAGCAGTGCGCCCGGGACAGGGGGTGAAGCTTTCTTT	CASSAPGTGGEAFF
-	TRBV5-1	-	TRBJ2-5	TGCGCCAGCAGCTTGGCGCGGGCAACACAAGAGACCCAGTACTTC	CASSLARATQETQYF
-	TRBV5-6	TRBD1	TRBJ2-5	TGTGCCAGCAGCCGGGACAGGGGAGGGTACCAAGAGACCCAGTACTTC	CASSRDRGGYQETQYF
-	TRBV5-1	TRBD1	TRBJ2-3	TGCGCCAGCAGCCCAGAGGGGGGACAGGAAATCGATACGCAGTATTTT	CASSPEGGQEIDTQYF
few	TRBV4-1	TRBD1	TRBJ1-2	TGCGCCAGCAGCCAAGAATGGGGACAGGAATCATACACCTTC	CASSQEWGQESYTF
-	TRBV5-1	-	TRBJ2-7	TGCGCCAGCAGGACGATAACCCCCCCCTACGAGCAGTACTTC	CASRTITPPYEQYF
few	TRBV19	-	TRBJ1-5	TGTGCCGGGAGAAGGACAGCTAATAGCAATCAGCCCCAGCATTTT	CAGRRTANSNQPQHF
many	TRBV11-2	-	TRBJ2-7	TGTGCCAGCAGCCAAGAGGACGGATACTACGAGCAGTACTTC	CASSQEDGYYEQYF
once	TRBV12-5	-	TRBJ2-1	TGTGCTAGTGGTTTGGCCCCCAACAGATACAATGAGCAGTTCTTC	CASGLAPNRYNEQFF
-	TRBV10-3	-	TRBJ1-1	TGTGCCATCAGTGATACTACAGGTGAAGCTTTCTTT	CAISDTTGEAFF
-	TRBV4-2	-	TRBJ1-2	TGTGCCAGCAGCCAAGAACGAGGGTCCAGCTATGGCTACACCTTC	CASSQERGSSYGYTF